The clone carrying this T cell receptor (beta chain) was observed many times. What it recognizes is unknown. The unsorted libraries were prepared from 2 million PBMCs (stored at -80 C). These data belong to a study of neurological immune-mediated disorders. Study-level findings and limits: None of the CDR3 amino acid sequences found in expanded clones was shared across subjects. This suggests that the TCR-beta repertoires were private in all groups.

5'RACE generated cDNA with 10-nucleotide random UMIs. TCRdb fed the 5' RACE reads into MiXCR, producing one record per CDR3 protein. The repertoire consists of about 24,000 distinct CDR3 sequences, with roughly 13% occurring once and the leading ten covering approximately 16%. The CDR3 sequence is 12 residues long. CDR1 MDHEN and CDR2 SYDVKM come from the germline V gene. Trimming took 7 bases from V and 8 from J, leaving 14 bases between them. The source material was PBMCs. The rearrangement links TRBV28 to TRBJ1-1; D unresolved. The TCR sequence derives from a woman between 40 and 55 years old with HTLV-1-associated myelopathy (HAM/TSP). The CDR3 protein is CASTEEVSEAFF. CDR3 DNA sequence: TGTGCCAGCACCGAGGAGGTGTCAGAAGCTTTCTTT.